This section outlines one TCR beta chain sequence together with its context. Between the trimmed V and J ends, which lost 4 bases and 6 bases, there was a span of 13 bases. Germline V lookup: CDR1 SNHLY, CDR2 FYNNEI. This CDR3 is built from 14 residues. The data stem from a study of CD8 T cells in ankylosing spondylitis. MiXCR, run by TCRdb on the 5' RACE reads, gives a single entry per CDR3 protein. The sample holds approximately 200,000 distinct CDR3 sequences, around 13% seen once. The chain has TRBV2 and TRBJ2-1; D might be TRBD2 (5 bases). The sequence was collected from a male donor with ankylosing spondylitis or in good health (not recorded which). The sequenced sample consisted of blood, either unsorted or a sorted T cell fraction (not recorded which). This CDR3 is CASSVGGRSNEQFF. CDR3 DNA sequence: TGTGCCAGCAGTGTTGGCGGGCGGAGCAATGAGCAGTTCTTC.